Listed here is a single T cell receptor beta chain. Its specific antigen is unknown. There are no base qualities to consult, and no much larger clone falls within one base. The data stem from a study of technical replicates of blood from a few donors (dated by TCRdb to 2015 to 2018). Library creation used the immunoSEQ multiplex PCR assay. In TCRdb, the immuneACCESS table is reduced to in-frame sequences with V and J assigned. These tables do not hold every clone; where another copy was compared, an unresolved V gene accounts for under half, and the others remain unexplained. This sample gives around 100,000 clones in total; 90% to 95% of them show up just once. The biggest ten clones account for 0.34% of the sample. The germline V gene encodes CDR1 SGHDT and CDR2 YYEEEE. The CDR3 spans 14 residues, from the cysteine through the phenylalanine. Kept here is only the CDR3 DNA, which spans 42 bases and is read in frame from base 1. V was cut back by 0 bases and J by 1 base, leaving a gap of 7 bases between them.

The TCR comes from a human donor in good health. The sample consisted of T cells isolated from PBMCs. The chain links TRBV5-6 with TRBJ1-1, with no reliable assignment of the D segment. The CDR3 protein sequence reads: CASSLERTNTEAFF. The bases are TGTGCCAGCAGCTTGGAGCGGACGAACACTGAAGCTTTCTTT.